This is a list of T cell receptor beta chains from one sample in a study of blood T cells in healthy people across ages. TCRdb reanalysed the 5' RACE reads using MiXCR and keeps one entry per CDR3 protein. This table has about 700,000 distinct CDR3 sequences, about 32% appearing once. The sequencing input was blood. Receptors were obtained from a woman over 75 in good health. The CDR3 runs from the conserved cysteine through the conserved F or W. The order of the fields is V gene, J gene, D gene, CDR3 length, clone size, CDR3 DNA, CDR3 protein. The D gene is left open where the match is weak. For some rows the clone size is stated as once, few or many, or as a class when expanded; others skip it.

V gene: TRBV2; J gene: TRBJ1-1; D gene: TRBD1; CDR3 length: 15; clone size: few; CDR3 DNA: TGTGCCAGCAGTGAATGGACAGGGCGGAGCACTGAAGCTTTCTTT; CDR3 protein: CASSEWTGRSTEAFF
V gene: TRBV18; J gene: TRBJ2-3; D gene: NA; CDR3 length: 13; clone size: NA; CDR3 DNA: TGTGCCAGCTCACAGCGGAACACAGATACGCAGTATTTT; CDR3 protein: CASSQRNTDTQYF
V gene: TRBV15; J gene: TRBJ2-5; D gene: TRBD2; CDR3 length: 14; clone size: NA; CDR3 DNA: TGTGCCACCAGCAGTCTGACTAGCGAAGAGACCCAGTACTTC; CDR3 protein: CATSSLTSEETQYF
V gene: TRBV25-1; J gene: TRBJ2-5; D gene: TRBD2; CDR3 length: 13; clone size: NA; CDR3 DNA: TGTGCCAGCAGTGAATTTACTAGCGGGGGCCAGTACTTC; CDR3 protein: CASSEFTSGGQYF
V gene: TRBV28; J gene: TRBJ2-7; D gene: NA; CDR3 length: 14; clone size: many; CDR3 DNA: TGTGCCAGCAGATCAAGGGTAGGGTCCTACGAGCAGTACTTC; CDR3 protein: CASRSRVGSYEQYF
V gene: TRBV6-2/TRBV6-3; J gene: TRBJ1-1; D gene: TRBD1; CDR3 length: 19; clone size: NA; CDR3 DNA: TGTGCCAGCAGTTACTCGACGACAGGGGGCTTAAGAGGGAACACTGAAGCTTTCTTT; CDR3 protein: CASSYSTTGGLRGNTEAFF
V gene: TRBV6-5; J gene: TRBJ1-2; D gene: TRBD1; CDR3 length: 14; clone size: many; CDR3 DNA: TGTGCCAGCAGTAGTCAGGACAGGGACTATGGCTACACCTTC; CDR3 protein: CASSSQDRDYGYTF
V gene: TRBV20-1; J gene: TRBJ2-1; D gene: TRBD2; CDR3 length: 19; clone size: many; CDR3 DNA: TGCAGTGCTAGTCTCCTACTAGCGGGGGGTCCTATGGGAGGCAATGAGCAGTTCTTC; CDR3 protein: CSASLLLAGGPMGGNEQFF
V gene: TRBV25-1; J gene: TRBJ2-1; D gene: NA; CDR3 length: 14; clone size: NA; CDR3 DNA: TGTGCCAGCAGTGCACTAAGGGGGTACAATGAGCAGTTCTTC; CDR3 protein: CASSALRGYNEQFF
V gene: TRBV3-1; J gene: TRBJ1-6; D gene: TRBD1; CDR3 length: 15; clone size: NA; CDR3 DNA: TGTGCCAGCAGCGCTCGGACAGGGGTTGGTTCACCCCCCCACTTT; CDR3 protein: CASSARTGVGSPPHF
V gene: TRBV6-1; J gene: TRBJ1-2; D gene: NA; CDR3 length: 13; clone size: many; CDR3 DNA: TGTGCCAGCAGTCAAAGCATGAACTATGGCTACACCTTC; CDR3 protein: CASSQSMNYGYTF
V gene: TRBV3-1; J gene: TRBJ2-3; D gene: NA; CDR3 length: 16; clone size: NA; CDR3 DNA: TGTGCCAGCAGCCTCGGGGGATCAATGGGCACAGATACGCAGTATTTT; CDR3 protein: CASSLGGSMGTDTQYF
V gene: TRBV7-2; J gene: TRBJ1-2; D gene: TRBD1; CDR3 length: 14; clone size: many; CDR3 DNA: TGTGCCAGCAGCTTAGACACAGGGGTTCTTGGCTACACCTTC; CDR3 protein: CASSLDTGVLGYTF
V gene: TRBV28; J gene: TRBJ2-1; D gene: NA; CDR3 length: 14; clone size: NA; CDR3 DNA: TGTGCCAGCACTAGTTGGGGGAAGGGGAATGAGCAGTTCTTC; CDR3 protein: CASTSWGKGNEQFF
V gene: TRBV5-1; J gene: TRBJ1-2; D gene: NA; CDR3 length: 14; clone size: NA; CDR3 DNA: TGCGCCAGCAGGTCGGGGGATATTATCTATGGCTACACCTTC; CDR3 protein: CASRSGDIIYGYTF
V gene: TRBV4-1; J gene: TRBJ1-6; D gene: TRBD1; CDR3 length: 17; clone size: NA; CDR3 DNA: TGCGCCAGCAGCCCCGTGGGAGACAGGGGGTACGCTTCACCCCTCCACTTT; CDR3 protein: CASSPVGDRGYASPLHF
V gene: TRBV4-2; J gene: TRBJ2-2; D gene: TRBD2; CDR3 length: 15; clone size: NA; CDR3 DNA: TGTGCCAGCAGCCAAGGGACTAGCGGTACCGGGGAGCTGTTTTTT; CDR3 protein: CASSQGTSGTGELFF
V gene: TRBV10-3; J gene: TRBJ1-2; D gene: NA; CDR3 length: 16; clone size: many; CDR3 DNA: TGTGCCATCAGTGAGTCGGGGAAGGGACCCCTCTATGGCTACACCTTC; CDR3 protein: CAISESGKGPLYGYTF
V gene: TRBV7-9; J gene: TRBJ2-7; D gene: TRBD1; CDR3 length: 15; clone size: many; CDR3 DNA: TGTGCCAGCAGCTTAAGTGAGACAGGGGCCAACGAGCAGTACTTC; CDR3 protein: CASSLSETGANEQYF
V gene: TRBV29-1; J gene: TRBJ2-7; D gene: NA; CDR3 length: 16; clone size: once; CDR3 DNA: TGCAGCGTTGAAGATTCCCACGGAACGACTTCCTACGAGCAGTACTTC; CDR3 protein: CSVEDSHGTTSYEQYF
V gene: TRBV7-2; J gene: TRBJ1-1; D gene: TRBD1; CDR3 length: 17; clone size: NA; CDR3 DNA: TGTGCCAGCAGCGCCGTGGCAGGGGCCACAGGGGGCACTGAAGCTTTCTTT; CDR3 protein: CASSAVAGATGGTEAFF
V gene: TRBV20-1; J gene: TRBJ2-7; D gene: TRBD2; CDR3 length: 15; clone size: many; CDR3 DNA: TGCAGTGCTAGAGATGGAAGCGGGGCTACCTACGAGCAGTACTTC; CDR3 protein: CSARDGSGATYEQYF
V gene: TRBV7-2; J gene: TRBJ1-6; D gene: NA; CDR3 length: 15; clone size: many; CDR3 DNA: TGTGCCAGCAGCTTACGGAGCTCCTATAATTCACCCCTCCACTTT; CDR3 protein: CASSLRSSYNSPLHF
V gene: TRBV6-5; J gene: TRBJ1-1; D gene: NA; CDR3 length: 13; clone size: many; CDR3 DNA: TGTGCCAGCAGCCCGACAGGGAACACTGAAGCTTTCTTT; CDR3 protein: CASSPTGNTEAFF
V gene: TRBV2; J gene: TRBJ2-5; D gene: TRBD2; CDR3 length: 16; clone size: many; CDR3 DNA: TGTGCCAGCAGAGTATCGACTAGCGGGGGTCAAGAGACCCAGTACTTC; CDR3 protein: CASRVSTSGGQETQYF
V gene: TRBV6-2/TRBV6-3; J gene: TRBJ2-7; D gene: TRBD2; CDR3 length: 16; clone size: few; CDR3 DNA: TGTGCCAGCAGTAACCTAGCGGGGGGTCCCCCCTCTGAGCAGTACTTC; CDR3 protein: CASSNLAGGPPSEQYF
V gene: TRBV5-1; J gene: TRBJ2-3; D gene: TRBD1; CDR3 length: 14; clone size: many; CDR3 DNA: TGCGCCAGCAGCCCGAAGGGGGCCCCAGATACGCAGTATTTT; CDR3 protein: CASSPKGAPDTQYF
V gene: TRBV27; J gene: TRBJ2-4; D gene: NA; CDR3 length: 15; clone size: NA; CDR3 DNA: TGTGCCAGCAGTTTTCGGCCTCCCGGCAAAAACATTCAGTACTTC; CDR3 protein: CASSFRPPGKNIQYF
V gene: TRBV10-3; J gene: TRBJ2-7; D gene: TRBD1; CDR3 length: 16; clone size: few; CDR3 DNA: TGTGCCATCAGTGGAGGTCATGTGACAGGGGGACACGAGCAGTACTTC; CDR3 protein: CAISGGHVTGGHEQYF
V gene: TRBV20-1; J gene: TRBJ1-5; D gene: TRBD1; CDR3 length: 15; clone size: many; CDR3 DNA: TGCAGTGCTAGAGATACAGGGGGGTTGAATCAGCCCCAGCATTTT; CDR3 protein: CSARDTGGLNQPQHF
V gene: TRBV9; J gene: TRBJ2-7; D gene: NA; CDR3 length: 14; clone size: many; CDR3 DNA: TGTGCCAGCAGCCAACACCCTTCCGCGGGGGAGCAGTACTTC; CDR3 protein: CASSQHPSAGEQYF
V gene: TRBV13; J gene: TRBJ2-7; D gene: NA; CDR3 length: 17; clone size: NA; CDR3 DNA: TGCGCCAGCAGCTTAGGAATTCCCACAGGGAGAAAAAACGAGCAGTACTTC; CDR3 protein: CASSLGIPTGRKNEQYF
V gene: TRBV5-1; J gene: TRBJ2-7; D gene: NA; CDR3 length: 13; clone size: NA; CDR3 DNA: TGCGCCAGCACCTCGGAGGGACGGGACGAGCAGTACTTC; CDR3 protein: CASTSEGRDEQYF
V gene: TRBV6-2/TRBV6-3; J gene: TRBJ1-6; D gene: NA; CDR3 length: 14; clone size: few; CDR3 DNA: TGTGCCAGCAGTTACCCGACGTCTAATTCACCCCTCCACTTT; CDR3 protein: CASSYPTSNSPLHF
V gene: TRBV28; J gene: TRBJ2-4; D gene: TRBD1; CDR3 length: 13; clone size: many; CDR3 DNA: TGTGCCAGCAATTCGGGACAGGGGTACATTCAGTACTTC; CDR3 protein: CASNSGQGYIQYF
V gene: TRBV7-9; J gene: TRBJ2-7; D gene: TRBD2; CDR3 length: 16; clone size: many; CDR3 DNA: TGTGCCAGCAGCTTAAAGAGGGCTAGCGGGTTAAACGAGCAGTACTTC; CDR3 protein: CASSLKRASGLNEQYF
V gene: TRBV7-9; J gene: TRBJ2-7; D gene: NA; CDR3 length: 14; clone size: NA; CDR3 DNA: TGTGCCAGCAGCCCCTCCCCAGGGGTCTACGAGCAGTACTTC; CDR3 protein: CASSPSPGVYEQYF
V gene: TRBV30; J gene: TRBJ1-2; D gene: NA; CDR3 length: 16; clone size: NA; CDR3 DNA: TGTGCCTGGAAGGATCCCAGAAGGACGCGGGACTATGGCCACACCTTC; CDR3 protein: CAWKDPRRTRDYGHTF
V gene: TRBV6-6; J gene: TRBJ1-4; D gene: TRBD1; CDR3 length: 14; clone size: NA; CDR3 DNA: TGTGCCAGCAGTTACAGACAGGGTGGCGAAAAACTGTTTTTT; CDR3 protein: CASSYRQGGEKLFF
V gene: TRBV7-8; J gene: TRBJ1-1; D gene: NA; CDR3 length: 15; clone size: NA; CDR3 DNA: TGTGCCAGCAGACCACTCCAGGGGAGCAACACTGAAGCTTTCTTT; CDR3 protein: CASRPLQGSNTEAFF
V gene: TRBV7-2; J gene: TRBJ2-5; D gene: TRBD2; CDR3 length: 15; clone size: once; CDR3 DNA: TGTGCCAGCACCCCGAGCGGGGGGCTATTTCGGACCCAGTACTTC; CDR3 protein: CASTPSGGLFRTQYF
V gene: TRBV7-2; J gene: TRBJ2-5; D gene: TRBD2; CDR3 length: 14; clone size: NA; CDR3 DNA: TGTGCCAGCAGCTTAGACTGGACTAGGGGGACCCAGTACTTC; CDR3 protein: CASSLDWTRGTQYF
V gene: TRBV6-1; J gene: TRBJ2-3; D gene: NA; CDR3 length: 15; clone size: NA; CDR3 DNA: TGTGCCAGCAGGGGGGCCGACGGGGGAACAGATACGCAGTATTTT; CDR3 protein: CASRGADGGTDTQYF
V gene: TRBV6-2/TRBV6-3; J gene: TRBJ2-1; D gene: NA; CDR3 length: 14; clone size: many; CDR3 DNA: TGTGCCAGCAGTTACAGTAGAATCTCCAATGAGCAGTTCTTC; CDR3 protein: CASSYSRISNEQFF
V gene: TRBV20-1; J gene: TRBJ2-7; D gene: NA; CDR3 length: 15; clone size: NA; CDR3 DNA: TGCAGTGCTACCTTAGCGGTGAGCTCCTACAATGAGCAGTACTTC; CDR3 protein: CSATLAVSSYNEQYF
V gene: TRBV30; J gene: TRBJ1-2; D gene: NA; CDR3 length: 13; clone size: many; CDR3 DNA: TGTGCCTGGAGTGGAGTTCGGGGAGAGGGCTACACCTTC; CDR3 protein: CAWSGVRGEGYTF
V gene: TRBV6-5; J gene: TRBJ1-1; D gene: NA; CDR3 length: 15; clone size: once; CDR3 DNA: TGTGCCAGCAGTCGCGGGATATCGACCGAGACTGAAGCTTTCTTT; CDR3 protein: CASSRGISTETEAFF
V gene: TRBV20-1; J gene: TRBJ1-2; D gene: TRBD1; CDR3 length: 13; clone size: NA; CDR3 DNA: TGCAGTGCACCGGGACAGGGAGACTATGGCTACACCTTC; CDR3 protein: CSAPGQGDYGYTF
V gene: TRBV6-5; J gene: TRBJ1-4; D gene: NA; CDR3 length: 15; clone size: many; CDR3 DNA: TGTGCCAGCAGTCCAGTCGGGGGATCTCGCGAAAAACTGTTTTTT; CDR3 protein: CASSPVGGSREKLFF
V gene: TRBV4-3; J gene: TRBJ2-1; D gene: NA; CDR3 length: 15; clone size: few; CDR3 DNA: TGCGCCAGCAGCCAAGATGGAGACAGTTACAATGAGCAGTTCTTC; CDR3 protein: CASSQDGDSYNEQFF
V gene: TRBV3-1; J gene: TRBJ2-3; D gene: NA; CDR3 length: 14; clone size: many; CDR3 DNA: TGTGCCAGCAGCCAAGATCGGATTTGGGATACGCAGTATTTT; CDR3 protein: CASSQDRIWDTQYF
V gene: TRBV12-3/TRBV12-4; J gene: TRBJ1-2; D gene: NA; CDR3 length: 12; clone size: many; CDR3 DNA: TGTGCCAGCAGCCCCGTAGTCTATGGCTACACCTTC; CDR3 protein: CASSPVVYGYTF
V gene: TRBV28; J gene: TRBJ2-7; D gene: NA; CDR3 length: 10; clone size: NA; CDR3 DNA: TGTGCCGGCAGTGATTACGAGCAGTACTTC; CDR3 protein: CAGSDYEQYF